The 14 T cell receptor beta chains below were found in one sample sequenced in a study of T cells in tuberculosis. Noted time point: new active TB diagnosis, blood taken before or within 7 days of starting treatment. The protocol was immunoSEQ multiplex PCR, while the TCRdb copy is restricted to in-frame clones and leaves out a portion. The data hold 25,000 to 30,000 clones, with roughly nine tenths observed a single time. Material: PBMCs, obtained at tuberculosis diagnosis. The origin of the receptors is an adult with tuberculosis.

The chain links TRBV13 to TRBJ2-1, with TRBD1 as a possible D gene (6 bases). Germline V gene sequence: CDR1 PRHDT, CDR2 FYEKMQ (reference sequence). Between the trimmed V and J ends, which lost 3 bases and 5 bases, there was a span of 14 bases. The CDR3 consists of 15 residues. The CDR3 sequence is CASSFLRTANNEQFF. CDR3 nucleotide sequence: TGTGCCAGCAGCTTCCTGCGGACAGCGAACAATGAGCAGTTCTTC.

The gene calls are TRBV11-2 and TRBJ2-7; perhaps TRBD1 as D (6 bases). Between the trimmed V and J ends, which lost 3 bases and 4 bases, there was a span of 13 bases. Germline-derived CDR1 and CDR2 are SGHAT and FQNNGV. This CDR3 has 14 amino acids. The CDR3 nucleotides are TGTGCCAGCAGCTTCGACAGGCATTCATACGAGCAGTACTTC. It translates to CASSFDRHSYEQYF.

CDR3: CASSVVGENTEAFF. The DNA for the CDR3 is TGTGCCAGCAGCGTAGTAGGGGAGAACACTGAAGCTTTCTTT. This chain joins TRBV9 and TRBJ1-1, with D tentatively TRBD1 (5 bases). The CDR3 totals 14 residues. Germline CDR1 is SGDLS and CDR2 is YYNGEE. Between the trimmed V and J ends, which lost 0 bases and 1 base, there was a span of 7 bases.

This clone was counted once. The chain carries TRBV29-1 and TRBJ1-4; the D is unclear. The germline CDR1 and CDR2 sequences are SQVTM and ANQGSEA. The CDR3 covers 12 residues. V dropped 5 bases and J dropped 5 bases, with 9 bases sitting between them. The CDR3 coding sequence is TGCAGCGTTAACGGGATCAATGAAAAACTGTTTTTT. Its translation is CSVNGINEKLFF.

This clone was picked up a small number of times. DNA for the CDR3: TGTGCCAGTAGCGACGGCGGGACGTCGTATGGCTACACCTTC. Translation gives CASSDGGTSYGYTF. The rearrangement links TRBV19 to TRBJ1-2, with D possibly TRBD1 on 5 matching bases. The CDR3 spans 14 residues. The germline CDR1 and CDR2 sequences are LNHDA and SQIVND (reference sequence). With 6 bases removed from V and 5 bases from J, the gap between germline ends came to 16 bases.

The V call is TRBV4-1, the J call TRBJ1-1, with a possible D match to TRBD1 (6 bases). The length of the CDR3 is 15 residues. Trimming left V 0 bases short and J 4 bases short, with 12 bases between. Germline V gene data show CDR1 as MGHRA and CDR2 as YSYEKL. CDR3 region: CASSQDHRDGTEAFF. The DNA of the CDR3 is TGCGCCAGCAGCCAAGATCACAGGGATGGCACTGAAGCTTTCTTT.

The chain joins TRBV30 to TRBJ1-5, with TRBD1 identical over 8 bases. J was trimmed by 6 bases and V by 2 bases; bases with no gene match: 12. The CDR3 is 16 amino acids. Germline CDR1 and CDR2: GTSNPN and SVGIG (reference sequence). The CDR3 protein is CAWSPYPGRGLQPQHF. CDR3 bases: TGTGCCTGGAGTCCCTACCCTGGCAGGGGGCTTCAGCCCCAGCATTTT.

In DNA, the CDR3 is TGCGCCAGCAGCCAAGGGACAGGGGGCGACGTGGTGGCCTACGAGCAGTACTTC. Translation: CASSQGTGGDVVAYEQYF. J is TRBJ2-7 and V is TRBV4-3; TRBD1 matches at 11 bases. V gave up 1 base and J gave up 2 bases; unmatched junction bases: 10. Germline-derived CDR1 and CDR2 are LGHNA and YSLEER. This CDR3 has 18 residues.

This chain uses TRBV21-1 with TRBJ2-7; TRBD2, the D gene given by the table, was not confirmed from the DNA. TRBV21-1 has pseudogene status. This CDR3 comprises 17 residues. CDR3 nucleotide sequence: TGTGCCAGCCCCCCCATCTTGGAGAACACATTGACCTACGAGCAGTACTTC. Amino acids: CASPPILENTLTYEQYF.

The chain has TRBV11-2 and TRBJ2-6, with TRBD1 matching 12 bases. Unmatched junction bases numbered 6, after V lost 5 bases and J lost 1 base. Germline values: CDR1 SGHAT, CDR2 FQNNGV. The CDR3 runs 18 residues. In DNA form, the CDR3 reads TGTGCCAGCAGCACACGGGACAGGGGGCTTTCTGGGGCCAACGTCCTGACTTTC. Its protein is CASSTRDRGLSGANVLTF.

The V and J genes are TRBV5-1 and TRBJ1-1; a possible D gene is TRBD1 (5 bases). CDR3 length: 14 residues. CDR1 is SGHRS, CDR2 YFSETQ, per germline. V lost 3 bases, J lost 4 bases, and 13 bases lay in between. CDR3 DNA: TGCGCCAGCAGCTCCGCAGGGTTCGGCACTGAAGCTTTCTTT. Translation: CASSSAGFGTEAFF.

This clone has only one observation. The V gene is TRBV14, the J gene TRBJ2-3; D is uncertain. The germline CDR1 and CDR2 sequences are SGHDN and FVKESK. This CDR3 comprises 15 residues. V lost 4 bases, J lost 0 bases, and 11 bases lay in between. The CDR3 sequence is CASSPRSLSTDTQYF. Written as DNA, the CDR3 is TGTGCCAGCAGCCCCAGAAGTTTAAGCACAGATACGCAGTATTTT.

V usage is TRBV7-6 and J usage is TRBJ2-7, with D maybe TRBD2 (6 bases). The CDR3 contains 15 residues. Germline CDR1 SGHVS, CDR2 FNYEAQ. V lost 5 bases and J 3 bases, leaving 17 bases between the germline ends. CDR3 bases: TGTGCCAGCAGCCCTATGAGTGGAGGGTACTACGAGCAGTACTTC. Its protein product is CASSPMSGGYYEQYF.

The J gene is TRBJ2-6, the V gene TRBV7-3; D gene ambiguous. CDR3 size: 15 residues. Per the germline V gene, CDR1 is SGHTA and CDR2 is FQGTGA. Trimming removed 5 bases at V and 12 bases at J, with 20 bases between. The DNA for the CDR3 is TGTGCCAGCAGCCGCTCCTCGGGTCCTTATTCCGTCCTGACTTTC. It yields the protein CASSRSSGPYSVLTF.